Shown below are 30 T cell receptor beta chains from a single sample sequenced in a study of blood T cell repertoires in COVID-19. Generated by immunoSEQ multiplex PCR, the TCRdb table keeps only in-frame clones and is missing some. Of approximately 210,000 clones in the sample, 92% were seen once. Source material: peripheral blood. All receptors derive from a man aged 25-45 years with acute or convalescent COVID-19.

Concerning this clone: The germline gene is not matched at one end of the junction; a read error may be the cause. The chain recombines TRBV12-3 or TRBV12-4 with TRBJ2-5; 9 positions match TRBD1. The CDR3 covers 12 residues. CDR3 amino acids: CASSLMWTGEHF. CDR3 sequence (DNA): TGTGCCAGCAGTTTAATGTGGACAGGGGAACACTTC.

The V call is TRBV27, the J call TRBJ1-1; 8 bases fit TRBD1. The V gene end was trimmed by 5 bases and the J gene end by 7 bases; junction bases not matched to a gene: 6. CDR3 length: 13 amino acids. Germline CDR1 and CDR2: MNHEY and SMNVEV (reference sequence). The CDR3 nucleotides read TGTGCCAGCAGTGCCGGGACAGGTGATGAAGCTTTCTTT. It yields the protein CASSAGTGDEAFF.

The V and J genes are TRBV7-2 and TRBJ1-4; the match to TRBD1 covers 7 bases. Germline V gene lookup returns CDR1 SGHTA and CDR2 FQGNSA. Losses at the gene ends were 4 bases for V and 7 bases for J; bases not matched to a gene: 6. There are 14 residues in the CDR3. The CDR3 reads CASSSYQGVEKLFF. In nucleotides, the CDR3 is TGTGCCAGCAGCTCATACCAGGGGGTTGAAAAACTGTTTTTT. Full variable domain (remainder filled in from reference TRBV7-2 and TRBJ1-4): GAGVSQSPSNKVTEKGKDVELRCDPISGHTALYWYRQSLGQGLEFLIYFQGNSAPDKSGLPSDRFSAERTGGSVSTLTIQRTQQEDSAVYLCASSSYQGVEKLFFGSGTQLSVL.

This rearrangement joins TRBV4-1 to TRBJ2-1, with 14 bases lining up with TRBD2. Germline lookup yields CDR1 MGHRA and CDR2 YSYEKL. Trimming removed 4 bases from V and 6 bases from J; junction bases left unmatched: 8. The CDR3 covers 17 residues. The CDR3, as DNA: TGCGCCAGCAGCCCTTTCACGACTAGCGGGGGGGGCAATGAGCAGTTCTTC. Residues: CASSPFTTSGGGNEQFF.

The rearrangement uses TRBV5-1 and TRBJ1-4; 12 nucleotides align to TRBD1. The germline CDR1 and CDR2 sequences are SGHRS and YFSETQ. This CDR3 spans 16 amino acids. V gave up 4 bases and J gave up 6 bases; unmatched junction bases: 7. Here the CDR3 DNA reads TGCGCCAGCAGCCGGGGACAGGGGGCAATATATGAAAAACTGTTTTTT. This sequence encodes CASSRGQGAIYEKLFF. The full variable domain, with the rest looked up from reference TRBV5-1 and TRBJ1-4, is KAGVTQTPRYLIKTRGQQVTLSCSPISGHRSVSWYQQTPGQGLQFLFEYFSETQRNKGNFPGRFSGRQFSNSRSEMNVSTLELGDSALYLCASSRGQGAIYEKLFFGSGTQLSVL.

The chain uses TRBV7-2 and TRBJ2-5; D is perhaps TRBD2 (6 bases). CDR1 SGHTA and CDR2 FQGNSA come from the germline V gene. V shed 1 base and J shed 2 bases, with 8 bases lying between them. The CDR3 has 14 amino acids. CDR3 nucleotides: TGTGCCAGCAGCTTAGGGGGAGGACAAGAGACCCAGTACTTC. Translated: CASSLGGGQETQYF.

The V and J genes are TRBV3-1 (or the pseudogene TRBV3-2) and TRBJ2-7; D is possibly TRBD1 (6 bases). The CDR3 is 17 residues long. CDR1 and CDR2 from the germline V gene are LGHDT and YNNKEL (reference sequence). V shed 4 bases and J shed 5 bases, with 24 bases lying between them. The CDR3 DNA reads TGTGCCAGCAGCCCCATCCCGGGACAACTCCTAAAGGACGAGCAGTACTTC. This translates into CASSPIPGQLLKDEQYF.

CDR3 in DNA: TGTGCCAGCATTTTAGCAGATCCGGACACTGAAGCTTTCTTT. Translation: CASILADPDTEAFF. The chain uses TRBV6-4 and TRBJ1-1; D uncertain. Per the germline V gene, CDR1 is MRHNA and CDR2 is SNTAGT. V lost 7 bases, J lost 3 bases, and 15 bases lay in between. The CDR3 runs 14 residues.

The CDR3 region is CASSMRTGGTGYTF. The CDR3 bases are TGTGCCAGCAGCATGCGGACAGGGGGCACTGGCTACACCTTC. This chain uses TRBV7-8 with TRBJ1-2, with 11 bases lining up with TRBD1. The germline CDR1 and CDR2 sequences are SGHVS and FQNEAQ. The trim removed 5 bases at V and 7 bases at J, leaving 6 bases unmatched. The CDR3 runs to 14 residues. Complete variable domain (other parts from reference TRBV7-8 and TRBJ1-2): GAGVSQSPRYKVAKRGQDVALRCDPISGHVSLFWYQQALGQGPEFLTYFQNEAQLDKSGLPSDRFFAERPEGSVSTLKIQRTQQEDSAVYLCASSMRTGGTGYTFGSGTRLTVV.

The chain joins TRBV18 to TRBJ2-7, with TRBD2 matching over 12 bases. Trimming removed 4 bases from V and 3 bases from J; junction bases left unmatched: 10. The CDR3 consists of 17 residues. Per the germline V gene, CDR1 is KGHSH and CDR2 is LQKENI. As DNA, the CDR3 is TGTGCCAGCTCACGCGGGACTAGCGGGCAAATGTTCTACGAGCAGTACTTC. Residues: CASSRGTSGQMFYEQYF.

This chain joins TRBV6-6 and TRBJ1-4; a possible D gene is TRBD1 (5 bases). V lost 2 bases to trimming and J lost 7 bases, with 17 bases between them. The CDR3 is 16 amino acids. Germline CDR1 MNHNY, CDR2 SVGAGI (reference sequence). CDR3 in amino acids: CASSYNRAGRGEKLFF. CDR3 DNA: TGTGCCAGCAGTTACAATCGGGCAGGGAGGGGTGAAAAACTGTTTTTT.

The chain couples TRBV19 to TRBJ1-6; weak D call: TRBD1 (6 bases). Trimming removed 7 bases at V and 10 bases at J, with 17 bases between. The CDR3 is 14 amino acids. CDR1 is LNHDA and CDR2 is SQIVND in the germline V gene (reference sequence). The CDR3 region is CASTDPGRGSPLHF. CDR3 sequence (DNA): TGTGCCAGTACCGATCCGGGCAGGGGATCACCCCTCCACTTT.

The sample holds one count of this clone. The chain links TRBV18 to TRBJ2-2; D possibly corresponds to TRBD2 (6 bases). The CDR3 totals 16 residues. Trimming took off 6 bases at V and 2 bases at J, with 16 bases between the two ends. Germline lookup yields CDR1 KGHSH and CDR2 LQKENI. The CDR3 bases are TGTGCCAGCTCCTTGCTTTTGGGACTCAACACCGGGGAGCTGTTTTTT. It translates to CASSLLLGLNTGELFF. The whole variable domain, filled in from reference TRBV18 and TRBJ2-2, reads NAGVMQNPRHLVRRRGQEARLRCSPMKGHSHVYWYRQLPEEGLKFMVYLQKENIIDESGMPKERFSAEFPKEGPSILRIQQVVRGDSAAYFCASSLLLGLNTGELFFGEGSRLTVL.

V and J are TRBV5-1 and TRBJ1-1, with D possibly TRBD1 on 5 matching bases. Trimming pared 3 bases from V and 9 bases from J, leaving 18 bases between. The CDR3 contains 14 residues. Germline V gives CDR1 SGHRS, CDR2 YFSETQ. CDR3 sequence: CASSSDSAGRKAFF. The CDR3 DNA is TGCGCCAGCAGCTCCGACAGTGCCGGGAGGAAAGCTTTCTTT.

V and J are TRBV5-1 and TRBJ1-2; D unresolved. Trimming took 2 bases from V and 4 from J, leaving 12 bases between them. CDR1 and CDR2 (germline): SGHRS, YFSETQ. CDR3 length: 14 residues. As DNA, the CDR3 is TGCGCCAGCAGCTTTGACGGGTTTGTCTATGGCTACACCTTC. Translated, it gives CASSFDGFVYGYTF.

The chain links TRBV7-9 to TRBJ1-1; D might be TRBD1 (6 bases). V was pared by 5 bases and J by 0 bases, with 16 bases between. This CDR3 is 16 amino acids long. Per the germline V gene, CDR1 is SEHNR and CDR2 is FQNEAQ (reference sequence). CDR3 sequence reads: CASSPNTGNMNTEAFF. For the CDR3, the DNA is TGTGCCAGCAGCCCAAACACAGGGAACATGAACACTGAAGCTTTCTTT.

J is TRBJ1-1 and V is TRBV21-1; TRBD1, the D gene given by the table, was not confirmed from the DNA. TRBV21-1 is designated a pseudogene. The CDR3 has 12 amino acids. The CDR3 here is CASSKAGRGAFF. In DNA form, the CDR3 reads TGTGCCAGCAGCAAAGCGGGGCGCGGAGCTTTCTTT.

V usage is TRBV5-1 and J usage is TRBJ2-2; 10 nucleotides align to TRBD2. V shed 1 base and J 1 base; nucleotides not matched to a gene: 4. Germline assignment: CDR1 SGHRS and CDR2 YFSETQ. This CDR3 is built from 17 residues. Here the CDR3 reads CASSLTTSGQNTGELFF. In nucleotides, the CDR3 is TGCGCCAGCAGCTTGACGACTAGCGGGCAGAACACCGGGGAGCTGTTTTTT.

The genes are TRBV14 and TRBJ2-1, with no clear D. The CDR3 runs to 16 residues. V was shortened by 2 bases and J by 5 bases, with 16 bases between the two germline ends. Germline V CDR1 and CDR2: SGHDN, FVKESK. DNA for the CDR3: TGTGCCAGCAGCCAATCGGTGGCGGTACCCCACAATGAGCAGTTCTTC. Translated, it gives CASSQSVAVPHNEQFF.

The chain recombines TRBV6-5 with TRBJ1-2; the D gene is possibly TRBD1 (5 bases). Between the trimmed V and J ends, which lost 0 bases and 2 bases, there was a span of 13 bases. This CDR3 spans 16 amino acids. Per the germline V gene, CDR1 is MNHEY and CDR2 is SVGAGI. As DNA, the CDR3 is TGTGCCAGCAGTTACTCATCGGGGGGAAGGAACTATGGCTACACCTTC. It encodes CASSYSSGGRNYGYTF.

This clone was recorded only once. The chain is built from TRBV7-9 and TRBJ1-4, with D maybe TRBD1 (5 bases). Deletions cut 1 base from V and 4 bases from J, with 10 bases between. The CDR3 is 15 amino acids. Germline loops: CDR1 SEHNR, CDR2 FQNEAQ (reference sequence). The CDR3 region has the DNA TGTGCCAGCAGCTTAGAGGGGCTGAATAATGAAAAACTGTTTTTT. This gives the protein CASSLEGLNNEKLFF.

This chain joins TRBV19 and TRBJ2-1, with 10 bases that match TRBD2. CDR1 LNHDA and CDR2 SQIVND come from the germline V gene (reference sequence). V dropped 3 bases and J dropped 9; count of bases not matched to a gene: 14. The CDR3 extends over 17 amino acids. This CDR3 reads CASSIFLLAGARGEQFF. Here the CDR3 DNA reads TGTGCCAGTAGTATTTTCCTCCTAGCGGGGGCGAGGGGTGAGCAGTTCTTC.

This chain joins TRBV2 and TRBJ2-1; D not certain. The CDR3 has 16 amino acids. Germline CDR1 reads SNHLY; CDR2 reads FYNNEI. V dropped 7 bases and J dropped 2 bases, with 18 bases sitting between them. The CDR3 sequence: CASNLETLLTYNEQFF. CDR3 in DNA: TGTGCCAGCAACCTCGAGACACTCTTGACCTACAATGAGCAGTTCTTC.

The chain has TRBV15 and TRBJ2-3, with 7 bases lining up with TRBD1. The CDR3 is 15 amino acids. V dropped 4 bases and J dropped 1; count of bases not matched to a gene: 5. Germline loops: CDR1 LNHNV, CDR2 YYDKDF (reference sequence). Written as DNA, the CDR3 is TGTGCCACCAGCATTACGGGACAGCGCACAGATACGCAGTATTTT. Its protein is CATSITGQRTDTQYF. The whole variable domain, filled in from reference TRBV15 and TRBJ2-3, reads DAMVIQNPRYQVTQFGKPVTLSCSQTLNHNVMYWYQQKSSQAPKLLFHYYDKDFNNEADTPDNFQSRRPNTSFCFLDIRSPGLGDTAMYLCATSITGQRTDTQYFGPGTRLTVL.

V and J are TRBV6-4 and TRBJ2-1, with D tentatively TRBD2 (7 bases). V shed 10 bases and J shed 3 bases, with 28 bases lying between them. This CDR3 is 18 amino acids long. The V gene's germline CDR1 is MRHNA and CDR2 SNTAGT. The DNA for the CDR3 is TGTGCCAACCCAACAAAGGTAGGCGAGGGGGGGTACTACAATGAGCAGTTCTTC. Translation gives CANPTKVGEGGYYNEQFF.

This clone appeared once. The chain joins TRBV6-5 to TRBJ2-3, with 7 bases fitting TRBD1. The CDR3 spans 14 residues. The germline V gene encodes CDR1 MNHEY and CDR2 SVGAGI. J was trimmed by 0 bases and V by 6 bases; bases with no gene match: 3. The CDR3 here is CASRLQGSTDTQYF. CDR3 DNA: TGTGCCAGCAGGCTACAGGGGAGCACAGATACGCAGTATTTT.

The V gene is TRBV30, the J gene TRBJ2-7; D unclear. This CDR3 is built from 11 residues. V was shortened by 5 bases and J by 5 bases, with 10 bases between the two germline ends. Germline CDR1 and CDR2: GTSNPN and SVGIG (reference sequence). This CDR3 is CAWLTENEQYF. The CDR3 DNA reads TGTGCCTGGCTAACTGAGAACGAGCAGTACTTC.

This chain uses TRBV6-6 with TRBJ2-7; no clear D gene. V was pared by 0 bases and J by 4 bases, with 4 bases between. The germline V gene encodes CDR1 MNHNY and CDR2 SVGAGI (reference sequence). The length of the CDR3 is 12 residues. In DNA, the CDR3 is TGTGCCAGCAGTTACTCTCCGTACGAGCAGTACTTC. It translates to CASSYSPYEQYF.

CDR3 in amino acids: CASSHISRGVYEQYF. CDR3 bases: TGTGCCAGCAGCCACATCTCCCGGGGAGTGTACGAGCAGTACTTC. V and J are TRBV7-8 and TRBJ2-7; tentatively, D is TRBD2 (5 bases). The germline V and J ends were trimmed by 5 bases and 4 bases, with 18 bases remaining between them. The CDR3 consists of 15 residues. The germline CDR1 and CDR2 sequences are SGHVS and FQNEAQ.

CDR3 in amino acids: CASSFGTGGIQYF. CDR3 nucleotides: TGTGCCAGCAGCTTTGGGACAGGAGGCATTCAGTACTTC. The gene calls are TRBV7-6 and TRBJ2-4; TRBD1 aligns across 8 bases. CDR1 SGHVS and CDR2 FNYEAQ come from the germline V gene. V was pared by 3 bases and J by 9 bases, with 4 bases of the junction left unmatched. This CDR3 contains 13 residues.